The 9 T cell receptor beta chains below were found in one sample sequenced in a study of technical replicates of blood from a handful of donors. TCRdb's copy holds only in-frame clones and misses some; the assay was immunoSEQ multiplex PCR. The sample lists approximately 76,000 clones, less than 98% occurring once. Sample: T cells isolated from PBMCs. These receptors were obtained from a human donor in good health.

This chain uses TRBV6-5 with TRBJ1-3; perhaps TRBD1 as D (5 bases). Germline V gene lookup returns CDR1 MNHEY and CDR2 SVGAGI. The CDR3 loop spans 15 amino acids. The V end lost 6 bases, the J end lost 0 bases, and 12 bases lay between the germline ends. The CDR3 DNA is TGTGCCAGCAGCCAGGGAACCTTCTCTGGAAACACCATATATTTT. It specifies CASSQGTFSGNTIYF.

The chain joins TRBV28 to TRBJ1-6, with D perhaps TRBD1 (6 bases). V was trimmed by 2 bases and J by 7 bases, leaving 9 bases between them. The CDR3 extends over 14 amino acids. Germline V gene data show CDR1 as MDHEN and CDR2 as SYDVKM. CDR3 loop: CASSLGTRNSPLHF. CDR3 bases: TGTGCCAGCAGTTTAGGGACACGAAATTCACCCCTCCACTTT.

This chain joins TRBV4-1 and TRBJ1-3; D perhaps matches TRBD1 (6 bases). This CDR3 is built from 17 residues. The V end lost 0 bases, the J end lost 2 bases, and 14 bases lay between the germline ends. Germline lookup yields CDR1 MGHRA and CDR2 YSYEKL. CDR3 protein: CASSQDEGQGTGNTIYF. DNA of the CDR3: TGCGCCAGCAGCCAAGATGAGGGGCAGGGGACTGGAAACACCATATATTTT.

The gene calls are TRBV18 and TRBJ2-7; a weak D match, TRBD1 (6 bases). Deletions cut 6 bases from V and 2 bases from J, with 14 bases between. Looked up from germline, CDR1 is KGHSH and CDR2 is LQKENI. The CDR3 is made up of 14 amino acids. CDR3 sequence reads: CASSVRQEAYEQYF. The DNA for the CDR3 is TGTGCCAGCTCGGTTCGACAGGAGGCCTACGAGCAGTACTTC.

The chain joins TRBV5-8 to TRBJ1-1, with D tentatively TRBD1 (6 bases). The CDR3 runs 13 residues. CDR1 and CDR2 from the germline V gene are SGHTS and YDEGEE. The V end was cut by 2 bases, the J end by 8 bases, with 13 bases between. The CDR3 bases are TGTGCCAGCAGCTTTAGGGGGGGAGGCGAAGCTTTCTTT. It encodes CASSFRGGGEAFF.

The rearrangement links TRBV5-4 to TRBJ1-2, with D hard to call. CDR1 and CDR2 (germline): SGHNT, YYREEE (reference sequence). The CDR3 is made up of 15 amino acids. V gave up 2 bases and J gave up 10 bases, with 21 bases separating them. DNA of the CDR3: TGTGCCAGCAGCTTTATAGGCGCAGCCAGCGACTCCTACACCTTC. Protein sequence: CASSFIGAASDSYTF.

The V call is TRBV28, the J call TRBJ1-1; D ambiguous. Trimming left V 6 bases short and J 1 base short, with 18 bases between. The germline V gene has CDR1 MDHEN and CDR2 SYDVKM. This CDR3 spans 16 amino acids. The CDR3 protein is CASRGYRRYKNTEAFF. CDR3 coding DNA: TGTGCCAGCAGAGGATACAGACGCTACAAGAACACTGAAGCTTTCTTT.

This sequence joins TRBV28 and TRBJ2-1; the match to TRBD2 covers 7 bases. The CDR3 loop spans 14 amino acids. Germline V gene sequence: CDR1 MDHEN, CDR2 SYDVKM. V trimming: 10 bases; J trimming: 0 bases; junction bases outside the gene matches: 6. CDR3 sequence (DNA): TGTGCCACCTGGGAGGGGCGCTCCTACAATGAGCAGTTCTTC. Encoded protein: CATWEGRSYNEQFF.

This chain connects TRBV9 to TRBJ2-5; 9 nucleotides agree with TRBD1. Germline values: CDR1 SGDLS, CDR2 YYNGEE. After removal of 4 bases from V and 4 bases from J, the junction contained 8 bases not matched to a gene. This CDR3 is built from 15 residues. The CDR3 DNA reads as TGTGCCAGCAGCCCGACCGGGACAGGGTTAGAGACCCAGTACTTC. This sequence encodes CASSPTGTGLETQYF.